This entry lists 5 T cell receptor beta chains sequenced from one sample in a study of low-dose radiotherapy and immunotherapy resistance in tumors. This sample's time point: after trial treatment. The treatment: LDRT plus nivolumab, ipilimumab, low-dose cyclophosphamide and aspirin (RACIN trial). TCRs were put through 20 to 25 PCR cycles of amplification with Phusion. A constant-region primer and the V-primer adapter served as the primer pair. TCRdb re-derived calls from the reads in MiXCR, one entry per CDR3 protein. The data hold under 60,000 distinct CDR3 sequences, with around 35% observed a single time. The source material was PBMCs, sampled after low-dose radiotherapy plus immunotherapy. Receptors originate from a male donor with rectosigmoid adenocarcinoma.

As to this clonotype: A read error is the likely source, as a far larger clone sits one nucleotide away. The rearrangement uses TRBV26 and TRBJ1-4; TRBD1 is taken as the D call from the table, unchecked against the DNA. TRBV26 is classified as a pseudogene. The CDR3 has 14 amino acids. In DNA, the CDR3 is TGTGTCAGCAGTTTAGGGGGATCGGATGAAAAACTGTTTTTT. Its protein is CVSSLGGSDEKLFF.

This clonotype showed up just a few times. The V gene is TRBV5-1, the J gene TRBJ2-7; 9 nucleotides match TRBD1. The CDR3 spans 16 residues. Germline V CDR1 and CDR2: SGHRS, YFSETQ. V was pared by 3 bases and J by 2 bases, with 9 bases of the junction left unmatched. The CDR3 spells CASSWGTGRRTYEQYF. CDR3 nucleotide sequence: TGCGCCAGCAGCTGGGGGACAGGGCGTCGGACCTACGAGCAGTACTTC. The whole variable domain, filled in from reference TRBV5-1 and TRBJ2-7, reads KAGVTQTPRYLIKTRGQQVTLSCSPISGHRSVSWYQQTPGQGLQFLFEYFSETQRNKGNFPGRFSGRQFSNSRSEMNVSTLELGDSALYLCASSWGTGRRTYEQYFGPGTRLTVT.

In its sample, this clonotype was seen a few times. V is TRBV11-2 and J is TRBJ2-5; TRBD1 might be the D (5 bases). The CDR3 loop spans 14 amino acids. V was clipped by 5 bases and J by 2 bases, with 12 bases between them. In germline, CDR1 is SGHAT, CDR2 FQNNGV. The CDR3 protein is CASSPSRGQETQYF. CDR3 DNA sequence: TGTGCCAGCAGCCCTAGTAGGGGACAAGAGACCCAGTACTTC.

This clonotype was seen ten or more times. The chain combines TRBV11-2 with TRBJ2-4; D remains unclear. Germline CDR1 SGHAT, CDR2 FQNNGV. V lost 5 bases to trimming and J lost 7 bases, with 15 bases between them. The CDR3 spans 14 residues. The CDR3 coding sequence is TGTGCCAGCAGCCCTATCGTGGAAGGGAACATTCAGTACTTC. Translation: CASSPIVEGNIQYF.

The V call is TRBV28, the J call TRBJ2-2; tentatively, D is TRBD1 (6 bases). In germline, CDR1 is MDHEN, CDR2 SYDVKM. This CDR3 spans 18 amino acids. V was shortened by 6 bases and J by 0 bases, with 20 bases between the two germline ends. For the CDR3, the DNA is TGTGCCAGCAGCAGGAAGTTGGGGGCAAATTCGAACACCGGGGAGCTGTTTTTT. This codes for CASSRKLGANSNTGELFF.